This T cell receptor beta chain was identified in a study of memory CD4+ T cells and cytomegalovirus serostatus. General study points: CD4+ memory repertoires contained 67 of 164 reported CMV TCRbeta sequences.

Single viable CD3+CD4+CD8-CD45RO+ cells were sorted as the memory CD4+ T cells. This clone was seen a handful of times. Its matching antigen is unknown. Other DNA sequences in the sample encode the same CDR3. This CDR3 region has 14 residues. V lost 4 bases to trimming and J lost 2 bases, with 11 bases between them. Germline loops: CDR1 ENHRY, CDR2 SYGVKD. Authors' processing steps: After removing out-of-frame reads, 2,204,828 distinct TCRbeta sequences remained. Method: immunoSEQ multiplex PCR; TCRdb's copy keeps in-frame clones and lacks some. That table supplies the V and J calls and clone size; D and trimming were determined from the DNA. The table shows tens of thousands of clones, with 82% occurring only once.

The chain uses TRBV10-3 and TRBJ1-1, with a possible D match to TRBD1 (6 bases). The receptor was derived from an adult in good health and CMV-seronegative. The material sequenced was memory CD4+ T cells from blood. This chain's CDR3 is CAISVGGPNTEAFF. The CDR3 DNA sequence: TGTGCCATCAGTGTCGGGGGGCCCAACACTGAAGCTTTCTTT.